Listed below are T cell receptor beta chains from one sample, sequenced in a study of blood T cell repertoires in COVID-19. The table came from immunoSEQ multiplex PCR; TCRdb's copy has only in-frame clones and leaves some out. The sample carries fewer than 200,000 clones, roughly 80% recorded once. The sample taken for sequencing was peripheral blood. These TCRs come from a man between 70 and 80 years old with acute or convalescent COVID-19. Both conserved end residues are part of each CDR3. The order of the fields is clone size, J gene, D gene, V gene, CDR3 DNA, CDR3 protein. The D gene is left open where the match is weak. Clone size is shown for a subset of rows, as once, few, many or a class of expanded clone.

clone_size: NA
j_call: TRBJ1-5
d_call: NA
v_call: TRBV20-1
cdr3_nt: TGCAGTGCTAGTTGGGGAGTACAGCAGCCCCAGCATTTT
cdr3_aa: CSASWGVQQPQHF

clone_size: few
j_call: TRBJ2-3
d_call: TRBD2
v_call: TRBV19
cdr3_nt: TGTGCCAGTAGAACTAGCGGCACAGATACGCAGTATTTT
cdr3_aa: CASRTSGTDTQYF

clone_size: NA
j_call: TRBJ2-5
d_call: TRBD2
v_call: TRBV11-2
cdr3_nt: TGTGCCAGCAGCTTAGATACTAGCGGGAGGCGAGAGACCCAGTACTTC
cdr3_aa: CASSLDTSGRRETQYF

clone_size: NA
j_call: TRBJ1-3
d_call: NA
v_call: TRBV7-2
cdr3_nt: TGTGCCAGCAGCTTAGCAGGGGTCCTTGGAAACACCATATATTTT
cdr3_aa: CASSLAGVLGNTIYF

clone_size: few
j_call: TRBJ2-1
d_call: TRBD2
v_call: TRBV19
cdr3_nt: TGTGCCAGTAGTCGGGCCATAGCGGGAGCGGGCAATGAGCAGTTCTTC
cdr3_aa: CASSRAIAGAGNEQFF

clone_size: NA
j_call: TRBJ1-1
d_call: NA
v_call: TRBV5-1
cdr3_nt: TGCGCCAGCAGCTTTGGGGGACTAACTGAAGCTTTCTTT
cdr3_aa: CASSFGGLTEAFF

clone_size: NA
j_call: TRBJ2-3
d_call: NA
v_call: TRBV7-9
cdr3_nt: TGTGCCAGCAGCTTAGGGGTGAGCGGCACAGATACGCAGTATTTT
cdr3_aa: CASSLGVSGTDTQYF

clone_size: NA
j_call: TRBJ1-1
d_call: NA
v_call: TRBV5-5
cdr3_nt: TGTGCCAGCAGCTTGGTTGGGGGGGAAAGTGAAGCTTTCTTT
cdr3_aa: CASSLVGGESEAFF

clone_size: once
j_call: TRBJ2-3
d_call: TRBD2
v_call: TRBV4-3
cdr3_nt: TGCGCCAGCAGCCAAGATGCGCGGACTAGCGCGACAGATACGCAGTATTTT
cdr3_aa: CASSQDARTSATDTQYF

clone_size: NA
j_call: TRBJ2-1
d_call: TRBD2
v_call: TRBV7-9
cdr3_nt: TGTGCCAGCAGCTTAGAACTAGCGGGGGCCTCCTACAATGAGCAGTTCTTC
cdr3_aa: CASSLELAGASYNEQFF

clone_size: NA
j_call: TRBJ2-7
d_call: NA
v_call: TRBV6-5
cdr3_nt: TGTGCCAGCAGTTCGGACAGACGACTCTACGAGCAGTACTTC
cdr3_aa: CASSSDRRLYEQYF

clone_size: NA
j_call: TRBJ1-2
d_call: NA
v_call: TRBV27
cdr3_nt: TGTGCCAGCAGTTCACACAGAGACAACTATGGCTACACCTTC
cdr3_aa: CASSSHRDNYGYTF

clone_size: once
j_call: TRBJ1-2
d_call: NA
v_call: TRBV27
cdr3_nt: TGTGCCAGCAGTAGGGGGACCGCCTCCTATGGCTACACCTTC
cdr3_aa: CASSRGTASYGYTF

clone_size: few
j_call: TRBJ1-6
d_call: NA
v_call: TRBV5-1
cdr3_nt: TGCGCCAGCAGCTTGGGCCACAAGAATTCACCCCTCCACTTT
cdr3_aa: CASSLGHKNSPLHF

clone_size: NA
j_call: TRBJ1-2
d_call: TRBD1
v_call: TRBV5-6
cdr3_nt: TGTGCCAGCAGACACACAGGGGGCTATGGCTACACCTTC
cdr3_aa: CASRHTGGYGYTF

clone_size: few
j_call: TRBJ2-2
d_call: TRBD2
v_call: TRBV2
cdr3_nt: TGTGCCAGCAGTGGACTAGCGGACACCGGGGAGCTGTTTTTT
cdr3_aa: CASSGLADTGELFF

clone_size: NA
j_call: TRBJ1-1
d_call: NA
v_call: TRBV2
cdr3_nt: TGTGCCAGCAGTGGAAGGACAGTCCTGACGGAAGCTTTCTTT
cdr3_aa: CASSGRTVLTEAFF

clone_size: NA
j_call: TRBJ2-7
d_call: TRBD2
v_call: TRBV7-2
cdr3_nt: TGTGCCAGCAGCTGGGGGGGGGTTTCCTACGAGCAGTACTTC
cdr3_aa: CASSWGGVSYEQYF

clone_size: few
j_call: TRBJ1-3
d_call: NA
v_call: TRBV12-3/TRBV12-4
cdr3_nt: TGTGCCAGCAGCCAAAACACTGGAAACACCATATATTTT
cdr3_aa: CASSQNTGNTIYF

clone_size: NA
j_call: TRBJ2-7
d_call: NA
v_call: TRBV27
cdr3_nt: TGTGCCAGCAGTTTATTCGGGAGCACCTACGAGCAGTACTTC
cdr3_aa: CASSLFGSTYEQYF

clone_size: NA
j_call: TRBJ2-6
d_call: NA
v_call: TRBV18
cdr3_nt: TGTGCCAGCTCACCGGACATCTTGCACTCTGGGGCCAACGTCCTGACTTTC
cdr3_aa: CASSPDILHSGANVLTF

clone_size: NA
j_call: TRBJ1-3
d_call: NA
v_call: TRBV7-5
cdr3_nt: TGTGTCAGAAGCTTAGCATGGACAGGAGGAAACACCATATATTTT
cdr3_aa: CVRSLAWTGGNTIYF

clone_size: NA
j_call: TRBJ2-7
d_call: TRBD1
v_call: TRBV24-1
cdr3_nt: TGTGCCACCAGTGGACCCGGGACAGGGATCCACGAGCAGTACTTC
cdr3_aa: CATSGPGTGIHEQYF

clone_size: NA
j_call: TRBJ2-7
d_call: NA
v_call: TRBV28
cdr3_nt: TGTGCCAGCACCCTAGCGACCCCGTACGAGCAGTACTTC
cdr3_aa: CASTLATPYEQYF

clone_size: NA
j_call: TRBJ1-2
d_call: TRBD1
v_call: TRBV10-2
cdr3_nt: TGCGCCAGCCGGCGGACAGGGAGCGATGGCTACACCTTC
cdr3_aa: CASRRTGSDGYTF

clone_size: NA
j_call: TRBJ2-5
d_call: NA
v_call: TRBV9
cdr3_nt: TGTGCCAGCAGCGCAGTCCCGCAAGAGACCCAGTACTTC
cdr3_aa: CASSAVPQETQYF

clone_size: NA
j_call: TRBJ2-5
d_call: NA
v_call: TRBV27
cdr3_nt: TGTGCCAGCAGCTCCTCCTGGCACCAAGAGACCCAGTACTTC
cdr3_aa: CASSSSWHQETQYF

clone_size: once
j_call: TRBJ1-3
d_call: NA
v_call: TRBV6-5
cdr3_nt: TGTGCCAGCAGACGACAGGCGTCTGGAAACACCATATATTTT
cdr3_aa: CASRRQASGNTIYF

clone_size: NA
j_call: TRBJ2-2
d_call: TRBD2
v_call: TRBV5-8
cdr3_nt: TGTGCCAGCAGCCGCCGACTAGCGGGAGGTTTCACCGGGGAGCTGTTTTTT
cdr3_aa: CASSRRLAGGFTGELFF

clone_size: NA
j_call: TRBJ1-1
d_call: NA
v_call: TRBV27
cdr3_nt: TGTGCCAGCCGAACAGGGAGTTATCGGAACACTGAAGCTTTCTTT
cdr3_aa: CASRTGSYRNTEAFF

clone_size: NA
j_call: TRBJ1-3
d_call: NA
v_call: TRBV6-5
cdr3_nt: TGTGCCAGCAGAACAGGTATCTCTGGAAACACCATATATTTT
cdr3_aa: CASRTGISGNTIYF

clone_size: once
j_call: TRBJ2-2
d_call: NA
v_call: TRBV5-1
cdr3_nt: TGCGCCAGCAGCCATGGCGCACGGGGAACCAACACCGGGGAGCTGTTTTTT
cdr3_aa: CASSHGARGTNTGELFF

clone_size: NA
j_call: TRBJ2-1
d_call: TRBD2
v_call: TRBV9
cdr3_nt: TGTGCCAGCAGCGTAGCCCCCGGACTAGCGGGGGGGGACAATGAGCAGTTCTTC
cdr3_aa: CASSVAPGLAGGDNEQFF